These 2 T cell receptor beta chains originate from one sample sequenced in a study of post-analysis software for immune sequencing data (dated by TCRdb to between 2014 and 2017). What the work shows at the level of the full study, not this receptor alone: Roughly 5 TRBV segments, including TRBV5-6, TRBV5-1 and TRBV20-1, were significantly more frequent in patients than controls.

These TCRs' antigens remain unknown. Library construction relied on PCR. Sequencing relied on an Illumina HiSeq 2500. To reduce PCR and sequencing biases, unique molecular identifiers were built into the TCR beta cDNA libraries. Using fastp trimming at Q25 and MiXCR clonotype assembly, TCRdb reanalyzed the public sequencing data and kept in-frame beta chains. Under each unique CDR3 protein, matching rows form one entry showing the most common genes and DNA. Counted in this sample were 430,000 or so distinct CDR3 sequences; over 30% of them appeared once. The ten biggest clones cover approximately 7.7% of the sample. The source material was blood. All receptors derive from a girl aged 2 to 9 with multiple sclerosis.

The J gene is TRBJ2-1, the V gene TRBV28; D gene unclear. V was pared by 1 base and J by 7 bases, with 8 bases between. This CDR3 comprises 13 residues. Germline assignment: CDR1 MDHEN and CDR2 SYDVKM. CDR3 residues: CASSLFYLNEQFF. The CDR3 coding sequence is TGTGCCAGCAGTTTATTCTACCTGAATGAGCAGTTCTTC. The whole variable domain, remainder taken from reference TRBV28 and TRBJ2-1, is DVKVTQSSRYLVKRTGEKVFLECVQDMDHENMFWYRQDPGLGLRLIYFSYDVKMKEKGDIPEGYSVSREKKERFSLILESASTNQTSMYLCASSLFYLNEQFFGPGTRLTVL.

As DNA, the CDR3 is TGTGCCAGCAGCGCCGACAGGGGAGTTAACTATGGCTACACCTTC. It yields the protein CASSADRGVNYGYTF. The rearrangement joins TRBV7-2 to TRBJ1-2, with 8 bases matching TRBD1. Trimming removed 5 bases from V and 1 base from J; junction bases left unmatched: 6. CDR3 length: 15 residues. Germline V lookup: CDR1 SGHTA, CDR2 FQGNSA.